Following are 9 T cell receptor beta chains from one sample sequenced in a study of T-cell memory formation after mild COVID-19. TCRdb ran MiXCR on the 5' RACE reads and lists one entry per CDR3 protein. The table records 250,000 to 300,000 distinct CDR3 sequences, about 16% of them present only once. The sample comprised PBMCs or a T cell subset sorted from them (not recorded which). The receptors shown here come from a man aged 18 to 35 who had mild COVID-19 (a few samples of this study predate the infection). Cell type and time point are not known.

The chain uses TRBV29-1 and TRBJ2-3; 11 bases line up with TRBD2. The CDR3 totals 17 residues. V lost 5 bases and J lost 5; bases outside the gene matches: 15. Germline CDR1 and CDR2: SQVTM and ANQGSEA. CDR3 sequence (DNA): TGCAGCGTTTTCCGAGGTAGCGGGGGGGCCCGTGGAGATACGCAGTATTTT. It translates to CSVFRGSGGARGDTQYF.

This clonotype has a count of ten or more. At one end, the junction sequence differs from germline, possibly due to a read error. V is TRBV5-1 and J is TRBJ1-4, with 9 bases matching TRBD1. CDR3 size: 15 residues. Per the germline V gene, CDR1 is SGHRS and CDR2 is YFSETQ. CDR3 region: CASSLAGTGNEKLFF. CDR3 DNA: TGTGCCAGCAGCTTAGCGGGGACAGGGAACGAAAAACTGTTTTTT. Supplemented by reference TRBV5-1 and TRBJ1-4, the full variable domain reads KAGVTQTPRYLIKTRGQQVTLSCSPISGHRSVSWYQQTPGQGLQFLFEYFSETQRNKGNFPGRFSGRQFSNSRSEMNVSTLELGDSALYLCASSLAGTGNEKLFFGSGTQLSVL.

In DNA, the CDR3 is TGTGCCAGCAGCCATCCACCTCTCTCCTACGAGCAGTACGTC. Translated: CASSHPPLSYEQYV. The V and J genes are TRBV3-2 and TRBJ2-7. TRBV3-2 is designated a pseudogene. The CDR3 length is 14 residues.

This clonotype was observed a single time. The V gene is TRBV4-1, the J gene TRBJ1-1; 7 bases align to TRBD1. The CDR3 is 14 amino acids. Germline CDR1 is MGHRA and CDR2 is YSYEKL. J gave up 7 bases and V 4 bases, and 9 bases lay outside the gene matches. The DNA of the CDR3 is TGCGCCAGCAGCCCGATAGGACAGGAAAATGAAGCTTTCTTT. Its translation is CASSPIGQENEAFF.

This clonotype was counted only a few times. The J gene is TRBJ2-1, the V gene TRBV4-1, with a possible D match to TRBD1 (5 bases). This CDR3 is 16 amino acids long. CDR1 is MGHRA, CDR2 YSYEKL, per germline. Trimming shortened V by 4 bases and J by 0 bases, and 13 bases separated the two germline ends. The CDR3 reads CASSPTTVSSYNEQFF. The CDR3 region has the DNA TGCGCCAGCAGCCCGACGACAGTAAGCTCCTACAATGAGCAGTTCTTC.

The chain uses TRBV6-1 and TRBJ2-5; no firm D call. The V gene lost 0 bases and the J gene lost 6 bases, with 11 bases spanning the gap. The germline V gene encodes CDR1 MNHNS and CDR2 SASEGT. There are 14 residues in the CDR3. The CDR3 coding sequence is TGTGCCAGCAGTGAAGCGCTGATGGAGAAGACCCAGTACTTC. Residues: CASSEALMEKTQYF.

The V and J genes are TRBV5-1 and TRBJ2-5; 10 bases are a match to TRBD2. After removal of 4 bases from V and 5 bases from J, the junction contained 5 bases not matched to a gene. Germline values: CDR1 SGHRS, CDR2 YFSETQ. CDR3 length: 14 amino acids. The CDR3 bases are TGCGCCAGCAGCCCGGGGACTAGCGAGGAGACCCAGTACTTC. Protein product: CASSPGTSEETQYF.

A few counts support this clonotype. The chain carries TRBV14 and TRBJ2-7; the match to TRBD2 covers 12 bases. Germline CDR1 reads SGHDN; CDR2 reads FVKESK. The CDR3 sequence is 16 residues long. V shed 6 bases and J 6 bases; nucleotides not matched to a gene: 12. DNA for the CDR3: TGTGCCAGCAGTCCTATTCTAGCGGGGGGGCCTGTCGAGCAGTACGTC. Protein product: CASSPILAGGPVEQYV.

The V call is TRBV11-2, the J call TRBJ2-4; the match to TRBD2 covers 9 bases. V shed 6 bases and J 5 bases; nucleotides not matched to a gene: 2. From germline, CDR1 is SGHAT and CDR2 FQNNGV. The CDR3 has 13 amino acids. CDR3: CASRGLAQNIQYF. DNA of the CDR3: TGTGCCAGCAGAGGACTAGCGCAAAACATTCAGTACTTC.